Listed below are T cell receptor beta chains from one sample, sequenced in a study of shared clonotypes between healthy human individuals. The table came from immunoSEQ multiplex PCR; TCRdb's copy has only in-frame clones and leaves some out. This table has 950,000 to 1,100,000 clones, around 78% appearing once. Sample: memory CD4+ T cells from PBMCs. All receptors come from a man between 18 and 29 years old in good health. Some clones in this sample may be carry-over from other donors' samples. CDR3s include the opening cysteine and the closing phenylalanine or tryptophan. Fields, in order: D gene, clone size, V gene, J gene, CDR3 DNA, CDR3 protein. A D gene is named only where the DNA matches it firmly. Not every row has a clone size; where given, it reads once, few, many or a size class.

-	-	TRBV30	TRBJ2-4	TGTGCCTGGAGTACGAGTAGCGGTGAGTACTTC	CAWSTSSGEYF
TRBD1	-	TRBV6-1	TRBJ1-4	TGTGCCAGCAGTGAAGCTAATAGACAGGGACGGCGGGAAAAACTGTTTTTT	CASSEANRQGRREKLFF
-	-	TRBV20-1	TRBJ2-1	TGCAGTGCCCTGCGGAATGGGCGACAGTTCTTC	CSALRNGRQFF
-	many	TRBV7-9	TRBJ2-1	TGTGCCAGCAGCAACCGGGACTCAGCACTCTTC	CASSNRDSALF
-	-	TRBV19	TRBJ2-1	TGTGCCAGTAGTCCTTTAGCGAAGTTATATTACAATGAGCAGTTCTTC	CASSPLAKLYYNEQFF
-	-	TRBV9	TRBJ1-3	TGTGCCAGCAGCGCCCGCGCCCCCCCGGACCTCTGGGGAAACACCATATATTTT	CASSARAPPDLWGNTIYF
TRBD2	-	TRBV6-6	TRBJ2-7	TGTGCCAGCAGGCTACTAGCGGATGACTCCTACGAGCAGTACTTC	CASRLLADDSYEQYF
-	-	TRBV29-1	TRBJ2-7	TGCAGCGTTGAAGATCAAGGCAGGGGATACGAGCAGTACTTC	CSVEDQGRGYEQYF
-	-	TRBV5-1	TRBJ1-5	TGCGCCAGCAGTCGGGGTAGCAATCAGCCCCAGCATTTT	CASSRGSNQPQHF
TRBD2	-	TRBV29-1	TRBJ2-5	TGCAGCGTTGACACCGTCGGACTAGCGGAGTGGGAGACCCAGTACTTC	CSVDTVGLAEWETQYF
TRBD1	-	TRBV7-9	TRBJ1-4	TGTGCCAGCAGCACGGGACAGGAGGGTGAAAAACTGTTTTTT	CASSTGQEGEKLFF
-	-	TRBV5-1	TRBJ2-6	TGCGCCAGCCAGGGGTCCTCGGGCTCTGGGGCCAACGTCCTGACTTTC	CASQGSSGSGANVLTF
TRBD1	-	TRBV5-4	TRBJ2-7	TGTGCCAGCAGCACCCCCGGGACAGGGGGCTACGAGCAGTACTTC	CASSTPGTGGYEQYF